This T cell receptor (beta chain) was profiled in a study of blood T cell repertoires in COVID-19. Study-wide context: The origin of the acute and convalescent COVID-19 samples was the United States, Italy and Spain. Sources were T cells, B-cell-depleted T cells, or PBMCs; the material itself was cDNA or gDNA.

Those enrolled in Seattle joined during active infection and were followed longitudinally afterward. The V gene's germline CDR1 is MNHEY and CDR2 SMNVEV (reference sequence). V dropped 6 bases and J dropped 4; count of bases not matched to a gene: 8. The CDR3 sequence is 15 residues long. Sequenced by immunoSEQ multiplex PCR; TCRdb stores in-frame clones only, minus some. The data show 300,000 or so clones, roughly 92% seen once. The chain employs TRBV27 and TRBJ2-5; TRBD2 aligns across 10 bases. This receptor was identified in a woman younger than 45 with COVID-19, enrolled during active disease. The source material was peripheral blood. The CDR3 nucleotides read TGTGCCAGCAGAACCCTAGCGGGAGTAGGAGAGACCCAGTACTTC. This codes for CASRTLAGVGETQYF.